This T cell receptor (beta chain) was profiled in a study of vaccination and CD4 T cells after COVID-19. Across the study: The convalescents, six males and four females, included two who were Hispanic.

On this clonotype: Its antigen remains unidentified.

Documented treatment: roughly 10-day PBMC culture with coronavirus spike peptide pools or control peptides (ViraFEST assay). Once obtained from cultured CD4+ T cells, the DNA was sequenced using the Oncomine TCR Beta short-read assay. TCRdb itself ran the PCR reads through MiXCR, one entry per CDR3 protein. In the table there are over 13,000 distinct CDR3 sequences, under 60% of which are singletons. Germline V gives CDR1 SQVTM, CDR2 ANQGSEA. The CDR3 contains 12 residues. The V and J ends lost 6 bases and 0 bases respectively, with 8 bases between them. Input material: CD4+ T cells from blood, cultured in vitro. This clonotype was sampled from a human donor who had recovered from COVID-19. V is TRBV29-1 and J is TRBJ1-2, with TRBD1 as a possible D gene (6 bases). The CDR3 DNA reads TGCAGCGTGGGGGACACTAACTATGGCTACACCTTC. It codes for CSVGDTNYGYTF.